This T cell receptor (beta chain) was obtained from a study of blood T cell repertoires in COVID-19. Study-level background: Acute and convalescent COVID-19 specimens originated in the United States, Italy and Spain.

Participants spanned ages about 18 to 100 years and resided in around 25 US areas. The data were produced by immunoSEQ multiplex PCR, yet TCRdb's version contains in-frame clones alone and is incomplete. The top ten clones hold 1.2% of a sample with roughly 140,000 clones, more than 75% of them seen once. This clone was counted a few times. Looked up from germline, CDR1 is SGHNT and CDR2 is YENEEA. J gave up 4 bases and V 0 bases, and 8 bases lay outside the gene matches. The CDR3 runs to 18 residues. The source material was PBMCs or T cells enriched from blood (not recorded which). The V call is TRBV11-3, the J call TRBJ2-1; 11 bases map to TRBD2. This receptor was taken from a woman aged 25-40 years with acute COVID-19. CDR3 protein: CASSLDGTLAGGYNEQFF. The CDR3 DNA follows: TGTGCCAGCAGCTTAGATGGGACCTTAGCGGGAGGGTACAATGAGCAGTTCTTC.